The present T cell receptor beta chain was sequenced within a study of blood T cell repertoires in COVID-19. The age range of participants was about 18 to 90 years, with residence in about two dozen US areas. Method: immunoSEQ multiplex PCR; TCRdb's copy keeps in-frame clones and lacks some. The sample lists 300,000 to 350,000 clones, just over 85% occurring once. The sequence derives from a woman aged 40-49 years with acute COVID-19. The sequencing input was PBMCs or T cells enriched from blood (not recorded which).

The CDR3 sequence: CASSPTPGGNTIYF. The CDR3 nucleotides are TGTGCCAGCAGCCCAACACCAGGGGGAAACACCATATATTTT. The V call is TRBV3-1 (or the pseudogene TRBV3-2), the J call TRBJ1-3, with a possible D match to TRBD1 (5 bases). Germline V gene data show CDR1 as LGHDT and CDR2 as YNNKEL (reference sequence). V dropped 4 bases and J dropped 4 bases, with 11 bases sitting between them. This CDR3 is 14 amino acids long.